This entry lists 3 T cell receptor beta chains sequenced from one sample in a study of blood T cells in healthy people across ages. The use of a sample-barcoded 5' primer and a J-beta primer mix characterized a second PCR of about 6 to 11 cycles. A single record per CDR3 protein comes from TCRdb applying MiXCR to the 5' RACE reads. The sample records a few hundred thousand distinct CDR3 sequences, around 30% being singletons. The sample was blood. The source of these receptors is a woman in her 70s in good health.

This chain uses TRBV7-9 with TRBJ1-5; the D is unclear. Germline CDR1 and CDR2: SEHNR and FQNEAQ (reference sequence). V shed 3 bases and J shed 7 bases, with 10 bases lying between them. This CDR3 has 13 residues. CDR3 amino acids: CASSLVEAQPQHF. The CDR3 DNA is TGTGCCAGCAGCTTGGTGGAGGCACAGCCCCAGCATTTT.

Remarks on this clonotype: Compared with germline, one end of the junction differs, possibly owing to a read error. CDR3 sequence (DNA): TGTGCCGGTAGTACGGGGACTAGCGGGAAGCGCAATGAGCAGTTCTTC. This gives the protein CAGSTGTSGKRNEQFF. The V gene is TRBV19, the J gene TRBJ2-5; 13 bases agree with TRBD2. The DNA end favors TRBJ2-1, so the J call may be wrong. Germline V gives CDR1 LNHDA, CDR2 SQIVND (reference sequence). The CDR3 length is 16 residues.

This clonotype has a count of ten or more. Germline is not matched at one junction end, which may reflect a read error. This rearrangement joins TRBV28 to TRBJ2-3; 10 nucleotides align to TRBD2. CDR3 length: 15 residues. Germline-derived CDR1 and CDR2 are MDHEN and SYDVKM. The CDR3 nucleotides are TGCGCCAGCAGCCGGACTAGCGGTAGCACAGATACGCAGTATTTT. The encoded protein is CASSRTSGSTDTQYF.